Below, 29 T cell receptor beta chains from the same sample are listed, as sequenced in a study of blood T cell repertoires in COVID-19. Produced via immunoSEQ multiplex PCR; TCRdb's table is partial and in-frame only. In the table there are about 270,000 clones, under 95% of which are singletons. Sequenced: PBMCs or T cells enriched from blood (not recorded which). The receptors were gathered from a man in his forties who had been exposed to COVID-19.

V and J are TRBV6-6 and TRBJ2-7; 11 bases are shared with TRBD2. V was clipped by 0 bases and J by 9 bases; unmatched bases: 7. CDR1 is MNHNY, CDR2 SVGAGI, per germline (reference sequence). This CDR3 comprises 15 residues. CDR3 protein: CASSYSSRLAGRQYF. CDR3 nucleotide sequence: TGTGCCAGCAGTTACTCGTCCCGACTAGCGGGGAGGCAGTACTTC.

J is TRBJ2-7 and V is TRBV11-1; the D is unclear. The CDR3 length is 16 residues. Trimming took 4 bases from V and 1 from J, leaving 17 bases between them. Germline CDR1 and CDR2: SGHAT and FQDESV (reference sequence). The CDR3 region has the DNA TGTGCCAGCAGCTCCAACCCGGGTAAGCTTTCCTACGAGCAGTACTTC. Translation: CASSSNPGKLSYEQYF.

The V and J genes are TRBV3-1 (or the pseudogene TRBV3-2) and TRBJ2-1; 12 nucleotides align to TRBD2. Germline values: CDR1 LGHDT, CDR2 YNNKEL (reference sequence). The CDR3 is 14 amino acids. V gave up 6 bases and J gave up 6 bases; unmatched junction bases: 3. In DNA, the CDR3 is TGTGCCAGCAGGACTAGCGGGAGTGGCAATGAGCAGTTCTTC. This sequence encodes CASRTSGSGNEQFF.

The V and J genes are TRBV3-1 (or the pseudogene TRBV3-2) and TRBJ2-3, with 14 positions matching TRBD2. The ends lost 0 bases at V and 2 bases at J; junction bases unmatched: 7. CDR1 LGHDT and CDR2 YNNKEL come from the germline V gene (reference sequence). The CDR3 covers 19 residues. The CDR3, as DNA: TGTGCCAGCAGCCAAGATCCCCGACTAGCGGGAGGGGACACAGATACGCAGTATTTT. It yields the protein CASSQDPRLAGGDTDTQYF.

This clone showed up just once. The chain has TRBV4-2 and TRBJ1-2; D is perhaps TRBD1 (5 bases). Germline V gene data show CDR1 as LGHNA and CDR2 as YNFKEQ. The length of the CDR3 is 15 residues. The V and J ends lost 0 bases and 6 bases respectively, with 14 bases between them. This CDR3 is CASSQEGLGTHGYTF. For the CDR3, the DNA is TGTGCCAGCAGCCAAGAGGGACTGGGCACCCATGGCTACACCTTC.

This clone was detected only once. The chain recombines TRBV9 with TRBJ2-1; tentatively, D is TRBD2 (6 bases). Germline V CDR1 and CDR2: SGDLS, YYNGEE. Trimming took off 0 bases at V and 0 bases at J, with 10 bases between the two ends. The CDR3 is 16 amino acids. CDR3 DNA: TGTGCCAGCAGCGTAGGGTCGGGGGTCTCCTACAATGAGCAGTTCTTC. Translated: CASSVGSGVSYNEQFF. The complete variable domain, with remaining parts taken from reference TRBV9 and TRBJ2-1, reads DSGVTQTPKHLITATGQRVTLRCSPRSGDLSVYWYQQSLDQGLQFLIQYYNGEERAKGNILERFSAQQFPDLHSELNLSSLELGDSALYFCASSVGSGVSYNEQFFGPGTRLTVL.

Turning to this clone: The same CDR3 arises from other DNA sequences in this sample as well. The J gene is TRBJ2-7, the V gene TRBV5-6; weak D call: TRBD1 (5 bases). This CDR3 region has 13 residues. V lost 5 bases to trimming and J lost 0 bases, with 9 bases between them. Per germline, CDR1 SGHDT and CDR2 YYEEEE. DNA for the CDR3: TGTGCCAGCAGTCTAGGGGCCTCCTACGAGCAGTACTTC. It translates to CASSLGASYEQYF.

This chain connects TRBV12-5 to TRBJ2-1; no clear D. CDR1 and CDR2 from the germline V gene are LGHNT and FRNRAP. V was cut by 4 bases and J by 9 bases, with 13 bases left in between. The CDR3 covers 13 residues. The CDR3 nucleotides read TGTGCTAGTGGTTCCTTAGATTTGGTTGAGCAGTTCTTC. Amino acids: CASGSLDLVEQFF.

V gene TRBV7-9 combines with J gene TRBJ2-1; 7 nucleotides agree with TRBD2. There are 15 residues in the CDR3. V lost 1 base and J lost 3; bases outside the gene matches: 3. Germline values: CDR1 SEHNR, CDR2 FQNEAQ (reference sequence). The CDR3 protein is CASSLEGTIYNEQFF. The DNA of the CDR3 is TGTGCCAGCAGCTTAGAGGGGACTATCTACAATGAGCAGTTCTTC.

V is TRBV28 and J is TRBJ1-1; TRBD1 aligns across 8 bases. The CDR3 is 14 amino acids. J was trimmed by 4 bases and V by 7 bases; bases with no gene match: 8. CDR1 is MDHEN and CDR2 is SYDVKM in the germline V gene. CDR3 region: CASTAGGLGTEAFF. The DNA for the CDR3 is TGTGCCAGCACCGCAGGGGGCTTGGGCACTGAAGCTTTCTTT.

V gene TRBV25-1 combines with J gene TRBJ2-2, with 7 bases identical to TRBD2. V shed 6 bases and J 5 bases; nucleotides not matched to a gene: 6. The germline V gene has CDR1 MGHDK and CDR2 SYGVNS. The CDR3 contains 14 residues. The CDR3 coding sequence is TGTGCCAGCAGGAAGGACGGGGGGACCGGGGAGCTGTTTTTT. It translates to CASRKDGGTGELFF. The full variable domain, with the rest looked up from reference TRBV25-1 and TRBJ2-2, is EADIYQTPRYLVIGTGKKITLECSQTMGHDKMYWYQQDPGMELHLIHYSYGVNSTEKGDLSSESTVSRIRTEHFPLTLESARPSHTSQYLCASRKDGGTGELFFGEGSRLTVL.

V usage is TRBV5-1 and J usage is TRBJ1-1, with TRBD1 matching 7 bases. The CDR3 sequence is 15 residues long. CDR1 is SGHRS and CDR2 is YFSETQ in the germline V gene. Losses at the gene ends were 4 bases for V and 4 bases for J; bases not matched to a gene: 10. The CDR3, as DNA: TGCGCCAGCAGCAGAGACAGGGTAGGAGTCACTGAAGCTTTCTTT. Encoded protein: CASSRDRVGVTEAFF.

J is TRBJ1-5 and V is TRBV19, with D perhaps TRBD1 (6 bases). CDR1 and CDR2 (germline): LNHDA, SQIVND (reference sequence). Trimming cost V 2 bases and J 6 bases, with 11 bases left between them. The CDR3 sequence is 14 residues long. The CDR3 loop reads CASSIPGAVQPQHF. The CDR3 DNA reads as TGTGCCAGTAGTATACCAGGGGCGGTTCAGCCCCAGCATTTT.

This clone appeared a single time. The chain links TRBV27 to TRBJ2-3, with 8 positions matching TRBD2. Per the germline V gene, CDR1 is MNHEY and CDR2 is SMNVEV (reference sequence). The ends lost 4 bases at V and 0 bases at J; junction bases unmatched: 6. This CDR3 has 16 amino acids. This CDR3 is CASSSLAGSSTDTQYF. CDR3 sequence (DNA): TGTGCCAGCAGTTCTTTAGCGGGATCCAGCACAGATACGCAGTATTTT.

The rearrangement uses TRBV10-1 and TRBJ1-6; TRBD1 might be the D (5 bases). Per the germline V gene, CDR1 is WNHNN and CDR2 is SYGVQD (reference sequence). V was cut by 9 bases and J by 7 bases, with 13 bases left in between. The CDR3 is 13 amino acids. As DNA, the CDR3 is TGCGCCAGTACCGTCCGGGGGAATTCACCCCTCCACTTT. It specifies CASTVRGNSPLHF.

The genes are TRBV30 and TRBJ1-1, with 10 bases that match TRBD1. CDR3 length: 15 residues. The germline gives CDR1 GTSNPN, CDR2 SVGIG (reference sequence). V shed 2 bases and J 3 bases; nucleotides not matched to a gene: 6. CDR3 protein: CAWSPGQGRDTEAFF. In DNA form, the CDR3 reads TGTGCCTGGAGTCCGGGACAGGGGAGGGACACTGAAGCTTTCTTT.

The genes are TRBV12-3 or TRBV12-4 and TRBJ2-5, with TRBD1 matching 10 bases. The trim removed 9 bases at V and 7 bases at J, leaving 8 bases unmatched. The CDR3 runs to 13 residues. Written as DNA, the CDR3 is TGTGCCAGTCTGACAGGGGGCGAGGGGACCCAGTACTTC. Its protein product is CASLTGGEGTQYF.

The rearrangement links TRBV27 to TRBJ2-6; 10 nucleotides align to TRBD1. CDR1 and CDR2 from the germline V gene are MNHEY and SMNVEV (reference sequence). V was clipped by 4 bases and J by 4 bases; unmatched bases: 7. This CDR3 region has 17 residues. The DNA for the CDR3 is TGTGCCAGCAGTTCGGGACAGGGGTTGATCGGGGCCAACGTCCTGACTTTC. It yields the protein CASSSGQGLIGANVLTF.

V is TRBV7-9 and J is TRBJ1-1; tentatively, D is TRBD1 (5 bases). Germline CDR1 reads SEHNR; CDR2 reads FQNEAQ (reference sequence). CDR3 length equals 14 residues. The V end was cut by 5 bases, the J end by 1 base, with 11 bases between. The CDR3 DNA reads TGTGCCAGCAGCGACCGACAGAGGAACACTGAAGCTTTCTTT. This encodes CASSDRQRNTEAFF.

The gene calls are TRBV6-5 and TRBJ1-6; D is undetermined. The length of the CDR3 is 14 residues. Germline V lookup: CDR1 MNHEY, CDR2 SVGAGI. V was shortened by 2 bases and J by 8 bases, with 10 bases between the two germline ends. The CDR3 DNA follows: TGTGCCAGCAGTTACGTGTCTGAGCATTCACCCCTCCACTTT. It specifies CASSYVSEHSPLHF.

The chain carries TRBV2 and TRBJ2-1, with 7 nucleotides matching TRBD2. This CDR3 is built from 18 residues. J lost 3 bases, V lost 4 bases, and 15 bases had no gene match. CDR1 and CDR2 (germline): SNHLY, FYNNEI. The CDR3 sequence: CASSVGLAALKGYNEQFF. Here the CDR3 DNA reads TGTGCCAGCAGTGTTGGTCTAGCGGCCCTCAAGGGCTACAATGAGCAGTTCTTC.

The V gene is TRBV3-1 (or the pseudogene TRBV3-2), the J gene TRBJ2-3; 12 nucleotides align to TRBD2. The CDR3 is 18 amino acids. Looked up from germline, CDR1 is LGHDT and CDR2 is YNNKEL (reference sequence). V shed 4 bases and J 3 bases; nucleotides not matched to a gene: 11. CDR3 DNA sequence: TGTGCCAGCAGCCCGGGACTAGCGGGTTTCGTGGGAACAGATACGCAGTATTTT. It encodes CASSPGLAGFVGTDTQYF.

J is TRBJ2-2 and V is TRBV7-7; D gene ambiguous. The V and J ends lost 5 bases and 2 bases respectively, with 6 bases between them. Germline CDR1 reads SSHAT; CDR2 reads FNYEAQ (reference sequence). The CDR3 has 13 amino acids. Written as DNA, the CDR3 is TGTGCCAGCAGCCCCACAAACACCGGGGAGCTGTTTTTT. Translation: CASSPTNTGELFF.

As DNA, the CDR3 is TGTGCCAGCAGCGAAGGGACAGGGGACACCGGGGAGCTGTTTTTT. Its translation is CASSEGTGDTGELFF. The rearrangement uses TRBV7-9 and TRBJ2-2, with TRBD1 identical over 10 bases. The CDR3 runs 15 residues. The germline V gene encodes CDR1 SEHNR and CDR2 FQNEAQ (reference sequence). Losses at the gene ends were 5 bases for V and 3 bases for J; bases not matched to a gene: 3.

The chain carries TRBV4-2 and TRBJ1-2; TRBD1 aligns across 8 bases. The CDR3 runs to 15 residues. J lost 5 bases, V lost 3 bases, and 8 bases had no gene match. Germline-derived CDR1 and CDR2 are LGHNA and YNFKEQ. DNA of the CDR3: TGTGCCAGCAGCCAGGACCAGGGGGCGCAATATGGCTACACCTTC. Amino acids: CASSQDQGAQYGYTF.

V is TRBV4-3 and J is TRBJ2-7; the D gene is possibly TRBD1 (6 bases). The germline CDR1 and CDR2 sequences are LGHNA and YSLEER. V was pared by 0 bases and J by 4 bases, with 19 bases between. This CDR3 has 17 amino acids. CDR3: CASSQDLFSRGAYEQYF. CDR3 nucleotide sequence: TGCGCCAGCAGCCAAGATCTTTTCTCCAGGGGCGCTTACGAGCAGTACTTC.

V gene TRBV12-5 combines with J gene TRBJ2-7; D unclear. The CDR3 sequence is 16 residues long. V lost 0 bases and J 0 bases, leaving 12 bases between the germline ends. Germline assignment: CDR1 LGHNT and CDR2 FRNRAP. The CDR3 region has the DNA TGTGCTAGTGGTTTGGTACTAAGTCATCTCTCCTACGAGCAGTACTTC. Amino acid sequence: CASGLVLSHLSYEQYF.

The DNA of the CDR3 is TGTGCCAGCAGCCAAAGACAGGGGTCTGCCACCGGGGAGCTGTTTTTT. Translating gives CASSQRQGSATGELFF. The genes are TRBV7-3 and TRBJ2-2, with 8 positions matching TRBD1. This CDR3 is 16 amino acids long. Trimming at V came to 5 bases and at J to 4 bases, leaving 9 bases not matched to a gene. Germline loops: CDR1 SGHTA, CDR2 FQGTGA.

The rearrangement links TRBV18 to TRBJ1-3; 8 nucleotides line up with TRBD1. The CDR3 is 15 amino acids. Germline trimming cut 3 bases from V and 7 bases from J; bases unmatched to any gene: 8. CDR1 and CDR2 (germline): KGHSH, LQKENI. The CDR3: CASSPGQARGNTIYF. The CDR3 coding sequence is TGTGCCAGCTCACCGGGACAGGCCCGAGGGAACACCATATATTTT.